A selection of T cell receptor beta chains follows, all from one sample in a study of OX40 agonist ivuxolimab in advanced cancers. Assay: immunoSEQ multiplex PCR; the TCRdb copy retains only in-frame clones and omits some. The repertoire consists of about 50,000 clones, with approximately 88% occurring once and the leading ten covering 0.6% to 0.7%. Source: CD4+ or CD8+ T cells sorted from blood, taken in a trial of the OX40 agonist ivuxolimab. These receptors originate from an adult with an advanced solid tumor such as melanoma, head and neck, liver or kidney cancer. Both conserved end residues are part of each CDR3. Fields, in order: CDR3 protein, CDR3 DNA, clone size, J gene, V gene, D gene. The D gene is left open where the match is weak. Size tells how often a clone was seen (once, few, many) or the class of an expanded clone, and some rows leave it out.

CDR3aa: CASSYMGPGGTSLGLRNNEQFF
CDR3nt: TGCGCCAGCAGCTATATGGGGCCTGGAGGGACTAGCTTAGGGCTAAGAAACAATGAGCAGTTCTTC
abundance: -
j_gene: TRBJ2-1
v_gene: TRBV5-1
d_gene: TRBD2

CDR3aa: CASSRQGSRQPQHF
CDR3nt: TGTGCCAGTAGTCGACAGGGGAGTAGGCAGCCCCAGCATTTT
abundance: -
j_gene: TRBJ1-5
v_gene: TRBV19
d_gene: TRBD1

CDR3aa: CATYFWGRKYEQYF
CDR3nt: TGCGCCACCTATTTTTGGGGCCGCAAGTACGAGCAGTACTTC
abundance: -
j_gene: TRBJ2-7
v_gene: TRBV10-1
d_gene: -

CDR3aa: CACGKNTGELFF
CDR3nt: TGTGCCTGTGGGAAGAACACCGGGGAGCTGTTTTTT
abundance: -
j_gene: TRBJ2-2
v_gene: TRBV28
d_gene: -

CDR3aa: CASSRQRGSYEQYF
CDR3nt: TGTGCCAGCAGCCGACAGCGAGGGTCCTACGAGCAGTACTTC
abundance: -
j_gene: TRBJ2-7
v_gene: TRBV7-2
d_gene: -

CDR3aa: CASSPLAGEGGGEQFF
CDR3nt: TGTGCCAGCTCACCCCTAGCGGGAGAAGGGGGGGGTGAGCAGTTCTTC
abundance: -
j_gene: TRBJ2-1
v_gene: TRBV18
d_gene: TRBD2

CDR3aa: CASSYPSGRFYEQYF
CDR3nt: TGTGCCAGCAGTTACCCTAGCGGGAGGTTTTACGAGCAGTACTTC
abundance: -
j_gene: TRBJ2-7
v_gene: TRBV6-5
d_gene: TRBD2

CDR3aa: CASSFRLPLTEAFF
CDR3nt: TGTGCCAGCAGTTTCCGGCTACCCCTCACTGAAGCTTTCTTT
abundance: -
j_gene: TRBJ1-1
v_gene: TRBV28
d_gene: -

CDR3aa: CASSFIGETGELFF
CDR3nt: TGTGCCAGCAGCTTTATCGGGGAGACCGGGGAGCTGTTTTTT
abundance: -
j_gene: TRBJ2-2
v_gene: TRBV7-2
d_gene: -

CDR3aa: CASSTYRGYNEQFF
CDR3nt: TGTGCCAGCAGCACTTACAGGGGTTACAATGAGCAGTTCTTC
abundance: -
j_gene: TRBJ2-1
v_gene: TRBV7-2
d_gene: TRBD1

CDR3aa: CASSLDRLDEQFF
CDR3nt: TGTGCCAGCAGCTTAGATAGGCTGGATGAGCAGTTCTTC
abundance: -
j_gene: TRBJ2-1
v_gene: TRBV7-9
d_gene: -

CDR3aa: CASSKDGESQLPRTATNEKLFF
CDR3nt: TGTGCCAGCAGCAAAGATGGAGAAAGCCAGCTACCCAGAACGGCAACTAATGAAAAACTGTTTTTT
abundance: -
j_gene: TRBJ1-4
v_gene: TRBV21-1
d_gene: -

CDR3aa: CASSYLTGVYGYTF
CDR3nt: TGTGCCAGCAGTTACCTGACAGGGGTCTATGGCTACACCTTC
abundance: -
j_gene: TRBJ1-2
v_gene: TRBV6-6
d_gene: TRBD1

CDR3aa: CASSVRMGDTQYF
CDR3nt: TGTGCCAGCAGCGTAAGAATGGGAGATACGCAGTATTTT
abundance: once
j_gene: TRBJ2-3
v_gene: TRBV9
d_gene: -

CDR3aa: CASSPEGLYGNYGYTF
CDR3nt: TGCGCCAGCAGCCCAGAAGGTCTGTACGGTAACTATGGCTACACCTTC
abundance: -
j_gene: TRBJ1-2
v_gene: TRBV5-1
d_gene: -

CDR3aa: CASSLVGGETQYF
CDR3nt: TGTGCCAGCAGCCTCGTAGGCGGAGAGACCCAGTACTTC
abundance: once
j_gene: TRBJ2-5
v_gene: TRBV7-9
d_gene: -

CDR3aa: CASSSYPRDTIPEQYF
CDR3nt: TGTGCCAGCAGCTCCTACCCCCGGGACACCATCCCCGAGCAGTACTTC
abundance: -
j_gene: TRBJ2-7
v_gene: TRBV21-1
d_gene: -

CDR3aa: CASSLDYNSPLHF
CDR3nt: TGTGCCAGCAGCTTAGACTATAATTCACCCCTCCACTTT
abundance: -
j_gene: TRBJ1-6
v_gene: TRBV7-2
d_gene: -

CDR3aa: CASSLSGGRETQYF
CDR3nt: TGTGCCAGCAGCTTATCGGGGGGCCGGGAGACCCAGTACTTC
abundance: -
j_gene: TRBJ2-5
v_gene: TRBV7-3
d_gene: -

CDR3aa: CATSRGGTSGSFTDTQYF
CDR3nt: TGTGCCACCAGCAGAGGGGGGACTAGCGGGAGCTTCACAGATACGCAGTATTTT
abundance: -
j_gene: TRBJ2-3
v_gene: TRBV15
d_gene: TRBD2

CDR3aa: CASSTVGLGSYNEQFF
CDR3nt: TGTGCCAGCAGCACTGTGGGACTAGGCTCCTACAATGAGCAGTTCTTC
abundance: -
j_gene: TRBJ2-1
v_gene: TRBV7-9
d_gene: TRBD2

CDR3aa: CASSLKQLGNSGANVLTF
CDR3nt: TGCGCCAGCAGCTTGAAACAGCTTGGGAATTCTGGGGCCAACGTCCTGACTTTC
abundance: -
j_gene: TRBJ2-6
v_gene: TRBV5-1
d_gene: -

CDR3aa: CASSFRGTTDTQYF
CDR3nt: TGCGCCAGCAGCTTCAGGGGTACGACAGATACGCAGTATTTT
abundance: -
j_gene: TRBJ2-3
v_gene: TRBV5-1
d_gene: -

CDR3aa: CASSFPRSGISYNEQFF
CDR3nt: TGTGCCAGCAGTTTCCCTCGTAGCGGGATCTCCTACAATGAGCAGTTCTTC
abundance: -
j_gene: TRBJ2-1
v_gene: TRBV28
d_gene: TRBD2

CDR3aa: CASRLSGQGTGELFF
CDR3nt: TGTGCCAGCAGGCTTTCGGGACAGGGTACCGGGGAGCTGTTTTTT
abundance: -
j_gene: TRBJ2-2
v_gene: TRBV7-8
d_gene: TRBD1

CDR3aa: CASSRGGGNQPQHF
CDR3nt: TGTGCCAGCAGCCGTGGGGGGGGCAATCAGCCCCAGCATTTT
abundance: -
j_gene: TRBJ1-5
v_gene: TRBV11-2
d_gene: -

CDR3aa: CASSIDWDTGELFF
CDR3nt: TGTGCCAGTAGTATCGATTGGGACACCGGGGAGCTGTTTTTT
abundance: -
j_gene: TRBJ2-2
v_gene: TRBV19
d_gene: -

CDR3aa: CASSPGTDAEQYF
CDR3nt: TGTGCCAGCAGCCCCGGGACTGATGCCGAGCAGTACTTC
abundance: -
j_gene: TRBJ2-7
v_gene: TRBV5-6
d_gene: -

CDR3aa: CASSVIYEQYF
CDR3nt: TGTGCCAGCAGTGTCATCTACGAGCAGTACTTC
abundance: -
j_gene: TRBJ2-7
v_gene: TRBV25-1
d_gene: -

CDR3aa: CASSQPRDTGSYEQYF
CDR3nt: TGTGCCAGCAGCCAGCCCCGGGACACGGGCTCCTACGAGCAGTACTTC
abundance: -
j_gene: TRBJ2-7
v_gene: TRBV4-2
d_gene: -

CDR3aa: CASSLGQRQETQYF
CDR3nt: TGTGCCAGCAGCTTAGGTCAGCGCCAAGAGACCCAGTACTTC
abundance: -
j_gene: TRBJ2-5
v_gene: TRBV5-4
d_gene: -

CDR3aa: CASSVEAKSTDTQYF
CDR3nt: TGTGCCAGCAGCGTAGAAGCGAAAAGCACAGATACGCAGTATTTT
abundance: -
j_gene: TRBJ2-3
v_gene: TRBV9
d_gene: -

CDR3aa: CATSRDRGPYEQYF
CDR3nt: TGTGCCACCAGCAGAGACAGGGGGCCCTACGAGCAGTACTTC
abundance: -
j_gene: TRBJ2-7
v_gene: TRBV15
d_gene: TRBD1

CDR3aa: CASSFDSYGYTF
CDR3nt: TGCGCCAGCAGCTTCGACAGCTATGGCTACACCTTC
abundance: -
j_gene: TRBJ1-2
v_gene: TRBV5-1
d_gene: -

CDR3aa: CASSVDRGYQPQHF
CDR3nt: TGTGCCAGTAGTGTGGACAGGGGCTATCAGCCCCAGCATTTT
abundance: -
j_gene: TRBJ1-5
v_gene: TRBV19
d_gene: TRBD1

CDR3aa: CASSQVSLAKNIQYF
CDR3nt: TGCGCCAGCAGCCAGGTATCCCTGGCCAAAAACATTCAGTACTTC
abundance: -
j_gene: TRBJ2-4
v_gene: TRBV4-1
d_gene: -

CDR3aa: CASSLLHNGRHNEQFF
CDR3nt: TGTGCCAGTAGTCTTTTACATAACGGGAGGCACAATGAGCAGTTCTTC
abundance: -
j_gene: TRBJ2-1
v_gene: TRBV19
d_gene: TRBD2

CDR3aa: CAWSVQQFGNTIYF
CDR3nt: TGTGCCTGGAGTGTACAACAGTTCGGAAACACCATATATTTT
abundance: -
j_gene: TRBJ1-3
v_gene: TRBV30
d_gene: -

CDR3aa: CASSKGDSKGTEAFF
CDR3nt: TGTGCCAGCAGCAAAGGGGACTCCAAGGGCACTGAAGCTTTCTTT
abundance: -
j_gene: TRBJ1-1
v_gene: TRBV21-1
d_gene: -

CDR3aa: CASSPGYNEQFF
CDR3nt: TGCGCCAGCAGCCCTGGATACAATGAGCAGTTCTTC
abundance: -
j_gene: TRBJ2-1
v_gene: TRBV4-1
d_gene: -

CDR3aa: CASSQASGRARSYNEQFF
CDR3nt: TGCGCCAGCAGCCAGGCTAGCGGGAGGGCGAGGTCCTACAATGAGCAGTTCTTC
abundance: -
j_gene: TRBJ2-1
v_gene: TRBV4-1
d_gene: TRBD2

CDR3aa: CASSSPGTPSSYNEQFF
CDR3nt: TGTGCCAGCAGTTCTCCCGGGACTCCAAGCTCCTACAATGAGCAGTTCTTC
abundance: -
j_gene: TRBJ2-1
v_gene: TRBV28
d_gene: -

CDR3aa: CASSTGGNQPQHF
CDR3nt: TGTGCCAGTAGTACTGGGGGCAATCAGCCCCAGCATTTT
abundance: once
j_gene: TRBJ1-5
v_gene: TRBV19
d_gene: -

CDR3aa: CASSLGQNYGYTF
CDR3nt: TGCGCCAGCAGCCTAGGACAGAACTATGGCTACACCTTC
abundance: few
j_gene: TRBJ1-2
v_gene: TRBV5-1
d_gene: -

CDR3aa: CASSRTLAPVSYEQYF
CDR3nt: TGCGCCAGCAGCCGGACCCTAGCGCCCGTCTCCTACGAGCAGTACTTC
abundance: -
j_gene: TRBJ2-7
v_gene: TRBV4-1
d_gene: -

CDR3aa: CAISVAEDTQYF
CDR3nt: TGTGCCATCAGTGTGGCGGAGGATACGCAGTATTTT
abundance: -
j_gene: TRBJ2-3
v_gene: TRBV10-3
d_gene: -

CDR3aa: CATNRDEGPISGANVLTF
CDR3nt: TGTGCCACAAACCGGGACGAAGGTCCTATTTCTGGGGCCAACGTCCTGACTTTC
abundance: -
j_gene: TRBJ2-6
v_gene: TRBV9
d_gene: -

CDR3aa: CASSYGLAGTGELFF
CDR3nt: TGTGCCAGCAGCTACGGACTAGCGGGAACCGGGGAGCTGTTTTTT
abundance: -
j_gene: TRBJ2-2
v_gene: TRBV7-2
d_gene: TRBD2

CDR3aa: CASSLYGLNEQFF
CDR3nt: TGTGCCAGCAGCTTGTACGGCCTTAATGAGCAGTTCTTC
abundance: -
j_gene: TRBJ2-1
v_gene: TRBV5-4
d_gene: -

CDR3aa: CASSTRGHNEQFF
CDR3nt: TGTGCCAGCAGTACCCGGGGACACAATGAGCAGTTCTTC
abundance: -
j_gene: TRBJ2-1
v_gene: TRBV2
d_gene: -

CDR3aa: CASSWRNTIYF
CDR3nt: TGTGCCAGCAGTTGGAGAAACACCATATATTTT
abundance: -
j_gene: TRBJ1-3
v_gene: TRBV28
d_gene: -

CDR3aa: CASSRQGGSGRAGETQYF
CDR3nt: TGCGCCAGCAGCCGTCAAGGGGGTAGCGGGAGGGCCGGGGAGACCCAGTACTTC
abundance: -
j_gene: TRBJ2-5
v_gene: TRBV4-1
d_gene: TRBD2

CDR3aa: CASSPGTGGQQYF
CDR3nt: TGCGCCAGCAGTCCGGGGACAGGGGGCCAGCAGTACTTC
abundance: few
j_gene: TRBJ2-7
v_gene: TRBV10-1
d_gene: TRBD1

CDR3aa: CSARAWGSYNEQFF
CDR3nt: TGCAGCGCCCGGGCATGGGGTTCCTACAATGAGCAGTTCTTC
abundance: -
j_gene: TRBJ2-1
v_gene: TRBV29-1
d_gene: -

CDR3aa: CASSLRQTSGTDTQYF
CDR3nt: TGCGCCAGCAGCCTCAGGCAGACTAGCGGCACAGATACGCAGTATTTT
abundance: -
j_gene: TRBJ2-3
v_gene: TRBV4-1
d_gene: TRBD2